The T cell receptor beta chain described here comes from a study of OX40 agonist ivuxolimab in advanced cancers. Study outcomes and limitations: Among the least clonally expanded were partial responders at 0.1-3.0 mg/kg. At 0.1 to 3.0 mg/kg and by week 6, CD4+ and CD8+ T cells in the blood had expanded clonally.

Blood specimens came from baseline, cycle 4 day 1, and cycle 7 day 1. About this clone: The antigen remains undetermined.

From germline, CDR1 is KGHSH and CDR2 LQKENI. J lost 2 bases, V lost 5 bases, and 14 bases had no gene match. This CDR3 is built from 19 residues. TCRdb keeps only in-frame clones here, not all; method: immunoSEQ multiplex PCR. The repertoire includes some 90,000 clones, around 87% of them detected once, and about 0.3% sits in the top ten. Here the sequenced sample was CD4+ or CD8+ T cells sorted from blood, taken in a trial of the OX40 agonist ivuxolimab. This receptor was identified in an adult with an advanced solid tumor such as melanoma, head and neck, liver or kidney cancer. The chain is built from TRBV18 and TRBJ2-5, with 13 bases lining up with TRBD2. DNA of the CDR3: TGTGCCAGCTCATCCGGACTAGCGGGGGCCCTAATTTCACAAGAGACCCAGTACTTC. Protein sequence: CASSSGLAGALISQETQYF.